The 8 T cell receptor beta chains reported below all come from one sample, sequenced in a study of sequential checkpoint blockade in melanoma. The sample's treatment: randomized to nivolumab then ipilimumab (arm A) or the reverse (arm B). Here immunoSEQ multiplex PCR was the method, and the copy in TCRdb shows in-frame clones only, minus some. Among around 4,500 clones listed, about three fifths were seen once. Specimen: CD8+ T cells sorted from blood (inferred from file names), collected from a patient given nivolumab and ipilimumab in sequence. All receptors derive from a human donor with melanoma.

The chain is built from TRBV7-9 and TRBJ2-4; weak D call: TRBD1 (6 bases). V lost 5 bases to trimming and J lost 2 bases, with 13 bases between them. CDR3 length: 15 amino acids. Germline values: CDR1 SEHNR, CDR2 FQNEAQ (reference sequence). CDR3 region: CASSPNRETKNIQYF. CDR3 in DNA: TGTGCCAGCAGCCCCAACAGGGAAACCAAAAACATTCAGTACTTC.

About this clone: The likely explanation is a read error, given a far larger clone one base away. The chain is built from TRBV15 and TRBJ2-7, with D hard to call. CDR1 LNHNV and CDR2 YYDKDF come from the germline V gene (reference sequence). This CDR3 spans 15 amino acids. Trimming removed 0 bases at V and 4 bases at J, with 13 bases between. CDR3 bases: TGTGCCACCAGCAGAGATGCTAGAATCGCATACGAGCAGTACTTC. Its protein is CATSRDARIAYEQYF.

This clone was seen only once. V is TRBV2 and J is TRBJ2-1; TRBD2 matches at 10 bases. CDR1 is SNHLY, CDR2 FYNNEI, per germline. This CDR3 has 13 amino acids. V was clipped by 7 bases and J by 6 bases; unmatched bases: 3. This CDR3 reads CASTSGSFNEQFF. The CDR3, as DNA: TGTGCCAGCACTAGCGGGAGTTTCAATGAGCAGTTCTTC.

This clone was recorded a few times. The chain combines TRBV7-3 with TRBJ2-1; TRBD2 matches 13 bases. The CDR3 is 16 amino acids. J was trimmed by 9 bases and V by 5 bases; bases with no gene match: 10. CDR1 is SGHTA and CDR2 is FQGTGA in the germline V gene. The CDR3 reads CASSRLAGGPGPEQFF. The CDR3 region has the DNA TGTGCCAGCAGCCGACTAGCGGGAGGTCCAGGACCTGAGCAGTTCTTC.

Turning to this clone: Compared with germline, one end of the junction differs, possibly owing to a read error. The CDR3 sequence: CASSNSLAFRSDTQYF. In DNA form, the CDR3 reads TGTGCCAGCAGTAACTCACTAGCGTTTCGTTCAGATACGCAGTATTTT. The chain couples TRBV6-4 to TRBJ2-3; 7 nucleotides agree with TRBD2. The CDR3 covers 16 residues. The germline gives CDR1 MRHNA, CDR2 SNTAGT.

CDR3 nucleotides: TGTGCCAGCAGTCTTTACCGGTGGACTGAAGCTTTCTTT. Translation: CASSLYRWTEAFF. The V call is TRBV28, the J call TRBJ1-1; the D is unclear. Trimming shortened V by 5 bases and J by 5 bases, and 12 bases separated the two germline ends. The CDR3 has 13 amino acids. Germline V gene sequence: CDR1 MDHEN, CDR2 SYDVKM.

This rearrangement joins TRBV27 to TRBJ2-1; 10 positions agree with TRBD2. CDR3 length: 18 residues. Germline V gives CDR1 MNHEY, CDR2 SMNVEV (reference sequence). Unmatched junction bases numbered 9, after V lost 2 bases and J lost 2 bases. CDR3 loop: CASSLDPPTSGPYNEQFF. The CDR3 DNA reads TGTGCCAGCAGTTTAGACCCGCCGACTAGCGGGCCCTACAATGAGCAGTTCTTC.

This clone was detected once. The chain couples TRBV11-2 to TRBJ2-7, with TRBD1 matching 8 bases. Germline V CDR1 and CDR2: SGHAT, FQNNGV. This CDR3 region has 16 residues. V gave up 8 bases and J gave up 2 bases; unmatched junction bases: 14. CDR3 sequence reads: CASHLQGALGAYEQYF. The CDR3 DNA follows: TGTGCCAGCCATCTGCAGGGGGCCCTCGGGGCCTACGAGCAGTACTTC.